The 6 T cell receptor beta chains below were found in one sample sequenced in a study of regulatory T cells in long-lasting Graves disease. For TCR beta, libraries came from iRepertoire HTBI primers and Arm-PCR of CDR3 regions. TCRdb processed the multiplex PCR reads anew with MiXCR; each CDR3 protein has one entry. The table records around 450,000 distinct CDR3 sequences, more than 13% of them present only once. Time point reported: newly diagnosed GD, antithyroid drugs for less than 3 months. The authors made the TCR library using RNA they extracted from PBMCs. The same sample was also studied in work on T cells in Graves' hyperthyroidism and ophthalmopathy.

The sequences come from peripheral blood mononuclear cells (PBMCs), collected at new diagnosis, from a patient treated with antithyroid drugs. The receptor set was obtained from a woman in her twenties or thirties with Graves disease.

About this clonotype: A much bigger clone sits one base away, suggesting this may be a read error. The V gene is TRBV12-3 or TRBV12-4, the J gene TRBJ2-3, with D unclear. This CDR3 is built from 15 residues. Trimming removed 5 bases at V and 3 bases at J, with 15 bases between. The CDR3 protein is CASSLTRRPTDTQYF. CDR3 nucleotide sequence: TGTGCCAGCAGTCTCACGAGACGCCCGACAGATACGCAGTATTTT.

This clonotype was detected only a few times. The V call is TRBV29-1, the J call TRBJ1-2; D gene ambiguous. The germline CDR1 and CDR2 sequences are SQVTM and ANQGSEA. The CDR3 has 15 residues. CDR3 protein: CGADALTGSNYGYTF. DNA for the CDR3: TGCGGCGCCGACGCTTTGACGGGCTCTAACTATGGCTACACCTTC.

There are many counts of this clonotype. The chain's CDR3 is CASSIPGSSMNTEAFF. In DNA form, the CDR3 reads TGTGCCAGCAGTATTCCGGGAAGTAGTATGAACACTGAAGCTTTCTTT. The J gene is TRBJ1-1, the V gene TRBV12-3 or TRBV12-4; D unresolved. This CDR3 has 16 amino acids. V dropped 5 bases and J dropped 0 bases, with 16 bases sitting between them.

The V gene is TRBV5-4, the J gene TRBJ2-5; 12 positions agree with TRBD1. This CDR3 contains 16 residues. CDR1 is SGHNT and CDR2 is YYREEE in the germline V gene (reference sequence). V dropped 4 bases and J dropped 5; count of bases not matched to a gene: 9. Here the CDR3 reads CASSTGTGGYTETQYF. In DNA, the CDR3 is TGTGCCAGCAGCACCGGGACAGGGGGCTATACGGAGACCCAGTACTTC.

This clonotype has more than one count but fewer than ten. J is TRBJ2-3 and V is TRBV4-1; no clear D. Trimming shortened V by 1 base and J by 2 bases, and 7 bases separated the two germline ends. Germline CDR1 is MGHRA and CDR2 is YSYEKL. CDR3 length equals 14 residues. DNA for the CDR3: TGCGCCAGCAGCCAAGTACTGACCACAGATACGCAGTATTTT. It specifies CASSQVLTTDTQYF.

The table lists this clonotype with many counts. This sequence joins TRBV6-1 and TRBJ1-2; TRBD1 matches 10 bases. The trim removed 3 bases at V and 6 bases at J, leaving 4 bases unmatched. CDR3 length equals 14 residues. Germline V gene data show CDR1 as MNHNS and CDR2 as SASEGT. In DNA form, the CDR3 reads TGTGCCAGCAGTGAGGGGACAGGGGAGCATGGCTACACCTTC. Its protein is CASSEGTGEHGYTF.